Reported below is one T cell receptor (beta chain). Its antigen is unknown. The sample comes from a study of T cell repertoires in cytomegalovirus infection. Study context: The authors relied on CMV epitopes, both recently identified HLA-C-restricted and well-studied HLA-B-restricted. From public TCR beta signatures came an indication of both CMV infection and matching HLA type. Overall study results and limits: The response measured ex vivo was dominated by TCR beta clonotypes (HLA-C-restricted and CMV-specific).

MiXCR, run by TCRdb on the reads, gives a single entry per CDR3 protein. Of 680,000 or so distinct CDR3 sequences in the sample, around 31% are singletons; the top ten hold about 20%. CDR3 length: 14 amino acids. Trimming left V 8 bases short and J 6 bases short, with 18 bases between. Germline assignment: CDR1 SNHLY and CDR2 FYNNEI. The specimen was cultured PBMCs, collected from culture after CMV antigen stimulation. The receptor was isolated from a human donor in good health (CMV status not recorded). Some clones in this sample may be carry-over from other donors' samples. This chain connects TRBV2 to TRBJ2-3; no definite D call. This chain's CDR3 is CASLKAPPADTQYF. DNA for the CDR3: TGTGCCAGCCTCAAAGCCCCCCCGGCGGATACGCAGTATTTT.